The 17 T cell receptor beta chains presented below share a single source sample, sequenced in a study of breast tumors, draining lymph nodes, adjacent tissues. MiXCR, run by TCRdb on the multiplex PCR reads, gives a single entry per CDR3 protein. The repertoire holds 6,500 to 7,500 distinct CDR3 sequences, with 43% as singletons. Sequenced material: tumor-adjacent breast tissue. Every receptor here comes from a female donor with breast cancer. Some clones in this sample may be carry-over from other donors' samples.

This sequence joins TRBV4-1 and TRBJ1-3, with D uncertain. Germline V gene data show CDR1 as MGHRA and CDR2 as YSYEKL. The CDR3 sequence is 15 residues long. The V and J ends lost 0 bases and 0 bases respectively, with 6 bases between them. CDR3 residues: CASSQEGSSGNTIYF. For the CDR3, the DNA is TGCGCCAGCAGCCAAGAGGGGTCCTCTGGAAACACCATATATTTT.

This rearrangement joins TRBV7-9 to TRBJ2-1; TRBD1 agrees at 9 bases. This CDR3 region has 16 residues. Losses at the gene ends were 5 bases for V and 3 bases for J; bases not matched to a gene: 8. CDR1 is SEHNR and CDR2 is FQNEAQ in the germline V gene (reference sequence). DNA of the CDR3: TGTGCCAGCAGCGGATTCCGGGACAGGGACTACAATGAGCAGTTCTTC. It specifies CASSGFRDRDYNEQFF.

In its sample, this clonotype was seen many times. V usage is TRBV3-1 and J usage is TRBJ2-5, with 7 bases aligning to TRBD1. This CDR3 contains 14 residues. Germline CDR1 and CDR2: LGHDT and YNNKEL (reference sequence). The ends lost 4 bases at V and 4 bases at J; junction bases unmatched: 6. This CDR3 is CASSLYRDRETQYF. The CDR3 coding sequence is TGTGCCAGCAGCCTTTACCGGGACAGAGAGACCCAGTACTTC.

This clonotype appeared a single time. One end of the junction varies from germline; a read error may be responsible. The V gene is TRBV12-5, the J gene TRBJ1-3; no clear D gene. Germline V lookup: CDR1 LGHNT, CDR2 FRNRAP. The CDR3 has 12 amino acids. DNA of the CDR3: TGTGCTAGTGGTTTGGACCGAAATACCATATATTTT. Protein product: CASGLDRNTIYF.

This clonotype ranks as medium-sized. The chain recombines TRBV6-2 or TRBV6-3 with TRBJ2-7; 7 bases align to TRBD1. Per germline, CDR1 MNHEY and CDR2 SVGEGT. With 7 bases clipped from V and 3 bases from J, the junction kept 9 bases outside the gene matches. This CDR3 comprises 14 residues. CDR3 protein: CASIRGPGGYEQYF. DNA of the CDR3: TGTGCCAGCATCCGCGGCCCAGGGGGCTACGAGCAGTACTTC.

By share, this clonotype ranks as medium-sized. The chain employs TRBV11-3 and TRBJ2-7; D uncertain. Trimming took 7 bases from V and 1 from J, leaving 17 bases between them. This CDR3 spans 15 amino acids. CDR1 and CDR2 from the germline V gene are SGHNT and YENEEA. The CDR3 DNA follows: TGTGCCAGCACCTGGCCGCCCCTTGAGTCCTACGAGCAGTACTTC. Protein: CASTWPPLESYEQYF.

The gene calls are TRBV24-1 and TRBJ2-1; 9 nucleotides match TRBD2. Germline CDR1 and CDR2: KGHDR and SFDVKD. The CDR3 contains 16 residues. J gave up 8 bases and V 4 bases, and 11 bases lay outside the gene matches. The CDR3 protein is CATSDPRREGGDEQFF. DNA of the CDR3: TGTGCCACCAGTGACCCAAGGCGGGAGGGCGGGGATGAGCAGTTCTTC.

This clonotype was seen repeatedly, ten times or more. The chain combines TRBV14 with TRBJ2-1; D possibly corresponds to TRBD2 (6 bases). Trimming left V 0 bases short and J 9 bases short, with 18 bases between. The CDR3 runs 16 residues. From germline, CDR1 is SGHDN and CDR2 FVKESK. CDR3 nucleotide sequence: TGTGCCAGCAGCCAAGATGGCGGGGCTAGCCTGGGTGAGCAGTTCTTC. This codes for CASSQDGGASLGEQFF. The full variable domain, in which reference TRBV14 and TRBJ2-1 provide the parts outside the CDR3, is EAGVTQFPSHSVIEKGQTVTLRCDPISGHDNLYWYRRVMGKEIKFLLHFVKESKQDESGMPNNRFLAERTGGTYSTLKVQPAELEDSGVYFCASSQDGGASLGEQFFGPGTRLTVL.

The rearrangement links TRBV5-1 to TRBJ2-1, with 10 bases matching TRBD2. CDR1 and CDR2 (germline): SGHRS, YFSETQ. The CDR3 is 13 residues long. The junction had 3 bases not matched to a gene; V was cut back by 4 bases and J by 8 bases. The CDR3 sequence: CASSQTSGYEQFF. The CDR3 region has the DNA TGCGCCAGCAGCCAGACTAGCGGGTATGAGCAGTTCTTC.

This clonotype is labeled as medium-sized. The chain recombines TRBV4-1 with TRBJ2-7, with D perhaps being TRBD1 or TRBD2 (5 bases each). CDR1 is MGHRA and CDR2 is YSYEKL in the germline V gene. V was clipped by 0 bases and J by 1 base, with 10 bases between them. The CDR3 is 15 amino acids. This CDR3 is CASSQERGPSYEQYF. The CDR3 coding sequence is TGCGCCAGCAGCCAAGAACGGGGCCCTTCCTACGAGCAGTACTTC.

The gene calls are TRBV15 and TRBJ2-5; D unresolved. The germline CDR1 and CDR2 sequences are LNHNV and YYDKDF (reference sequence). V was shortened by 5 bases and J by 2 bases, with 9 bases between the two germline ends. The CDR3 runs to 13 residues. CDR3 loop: CATSPLVQETQYF. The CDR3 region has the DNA TGTGCCACCAGCCCACTGGTTCAAGAGACCCAGTACTTC.

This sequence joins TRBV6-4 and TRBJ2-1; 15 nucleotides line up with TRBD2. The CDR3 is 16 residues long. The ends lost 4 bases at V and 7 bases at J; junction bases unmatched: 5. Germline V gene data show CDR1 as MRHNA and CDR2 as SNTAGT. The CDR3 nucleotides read TGTGCCAGCAGTGCCGGGACTAGCGGGAGGATTAATGAGCAGTTCTTC. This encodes CASSAGTSGRINEQFF.

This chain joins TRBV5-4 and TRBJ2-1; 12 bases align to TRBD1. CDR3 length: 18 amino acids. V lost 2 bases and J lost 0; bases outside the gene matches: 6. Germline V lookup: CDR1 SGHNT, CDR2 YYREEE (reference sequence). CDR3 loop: CASSFLGTGGSSYNEQFF. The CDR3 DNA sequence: TGTGCCAGCAGCTTCTTAGGGACAGGGGGCAGCTCCTACAATGAGCAGTTCTTC.

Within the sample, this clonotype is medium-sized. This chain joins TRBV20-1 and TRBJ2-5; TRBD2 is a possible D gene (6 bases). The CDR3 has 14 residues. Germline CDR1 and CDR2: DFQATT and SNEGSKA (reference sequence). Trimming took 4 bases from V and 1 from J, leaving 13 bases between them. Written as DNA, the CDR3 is TGCAGTGCTAATCCGGGGGTTATCCAAGAGACCCAGTACTTC. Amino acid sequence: CSANPGVIQETQYF.

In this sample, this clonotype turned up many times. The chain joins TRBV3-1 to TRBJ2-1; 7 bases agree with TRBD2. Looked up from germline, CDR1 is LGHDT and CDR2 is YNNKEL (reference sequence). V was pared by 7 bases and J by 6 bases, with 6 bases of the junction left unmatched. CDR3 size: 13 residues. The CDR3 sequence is CASTKPGGNEQFF. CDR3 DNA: TGTGCCAGCACCAAGCCGGGGGGCAATGAGCAGTTCTTC.

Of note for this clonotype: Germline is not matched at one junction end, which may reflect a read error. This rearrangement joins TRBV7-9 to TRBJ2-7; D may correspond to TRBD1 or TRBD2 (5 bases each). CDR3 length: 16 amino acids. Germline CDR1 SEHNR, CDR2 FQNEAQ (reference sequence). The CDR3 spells CASSPPLGETSNEQYF. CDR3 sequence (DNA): TGTGCCAGCAGTCCGCCCTTAGGGGAGACCTCCAACGAGCAGTACTTC.

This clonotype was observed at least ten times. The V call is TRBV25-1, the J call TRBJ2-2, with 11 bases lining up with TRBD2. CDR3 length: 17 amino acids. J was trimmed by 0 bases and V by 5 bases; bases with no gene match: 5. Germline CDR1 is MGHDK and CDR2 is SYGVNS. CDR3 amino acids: CASSPGLAVPNTGELFF. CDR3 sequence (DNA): TGTGCCAGCAGTCCGGGACTAGCGGTCCCGAACACCGGGGAGCTGTTTTTT.